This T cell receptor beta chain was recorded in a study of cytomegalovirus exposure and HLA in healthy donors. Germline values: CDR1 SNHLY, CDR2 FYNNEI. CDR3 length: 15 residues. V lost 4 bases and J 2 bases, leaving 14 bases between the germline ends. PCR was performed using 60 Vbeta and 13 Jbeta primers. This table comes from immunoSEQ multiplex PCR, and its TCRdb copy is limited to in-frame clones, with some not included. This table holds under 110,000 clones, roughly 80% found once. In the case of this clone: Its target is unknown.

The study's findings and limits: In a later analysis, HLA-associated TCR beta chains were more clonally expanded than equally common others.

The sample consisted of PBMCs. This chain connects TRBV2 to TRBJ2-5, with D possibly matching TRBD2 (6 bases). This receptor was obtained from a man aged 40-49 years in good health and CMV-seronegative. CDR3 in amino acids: CASSGGGLWQETQYF. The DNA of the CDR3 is TGTGCCAGCAGTGGAGGAGGGCTCTGGCAAGAGACCCAGTACTTC.